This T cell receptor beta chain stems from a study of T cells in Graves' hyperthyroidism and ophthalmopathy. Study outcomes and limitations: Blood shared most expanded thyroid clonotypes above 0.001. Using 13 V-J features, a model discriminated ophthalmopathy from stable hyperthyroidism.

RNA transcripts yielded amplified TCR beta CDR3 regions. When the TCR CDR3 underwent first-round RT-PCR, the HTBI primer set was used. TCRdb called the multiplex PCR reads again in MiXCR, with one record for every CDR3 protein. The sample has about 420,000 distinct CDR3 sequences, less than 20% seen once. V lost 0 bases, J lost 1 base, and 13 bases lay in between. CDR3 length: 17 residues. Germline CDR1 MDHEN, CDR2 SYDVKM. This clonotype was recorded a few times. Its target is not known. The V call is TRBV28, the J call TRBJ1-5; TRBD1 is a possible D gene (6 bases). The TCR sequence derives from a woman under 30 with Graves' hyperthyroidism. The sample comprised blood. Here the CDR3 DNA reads TGTGCCAGCAGTTTATGGTCGGGGCAGGGGAGCAATCAGCCCCAGCATTTT. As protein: CASSLWSGQGSNQPQHF.